The clone carrying this T cell receptor beta chain has just a few counts. This sample is drawn from a study of technical replicates of blood from four donors. The CDR3 contains 14 residues. Germline V gene sequence: CDR1 SGHDT, CDR2 YYEEEE. The V segment lost 4 bases and the J segment 4 bases; nucleotides outside the gene matches: 7. Clones were sequenced by immunoSEQ multiplex PCR, and TCRdb holds only the in-frame ones, with some missing. Counted here are tens of thousands of clones, 90% to 95% occurring once; the ten biggest clones make up 4.2%. The chain combines TRBV5-6 with TRBJ2-7, with 8 bases aligning to TRBD2. The specimen was PBMCs. The TCR originated in a human donor in good health. Some clones in this sample may be carry-over from other donors' samples. The CDR3 region is CASSNTGTRYEQYF. CDR3 nucleotides: TGTGCCAGCAGCAATACCGGGACTAGATACGAGCAGTACTTC.